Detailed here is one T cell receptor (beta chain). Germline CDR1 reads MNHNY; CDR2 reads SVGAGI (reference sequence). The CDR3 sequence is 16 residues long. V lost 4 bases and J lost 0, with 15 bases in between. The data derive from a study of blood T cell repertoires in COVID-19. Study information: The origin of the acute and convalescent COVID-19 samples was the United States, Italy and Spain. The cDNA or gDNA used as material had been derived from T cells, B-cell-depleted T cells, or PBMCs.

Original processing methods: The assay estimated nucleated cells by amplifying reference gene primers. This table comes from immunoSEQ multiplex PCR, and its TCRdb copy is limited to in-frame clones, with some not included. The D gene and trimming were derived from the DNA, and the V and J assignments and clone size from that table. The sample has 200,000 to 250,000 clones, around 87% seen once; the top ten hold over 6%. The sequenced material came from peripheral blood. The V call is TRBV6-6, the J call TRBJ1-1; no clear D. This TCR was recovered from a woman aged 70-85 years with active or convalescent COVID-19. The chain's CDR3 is CASSFPAEGLNTEAFF. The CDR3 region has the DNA TGTGCCAGCAGTTTCCCTGCTGAGGGTTTGAACACTGAAGCTTTCTTT.